This passage covers 17 T cell receptor beta chains from one sample sequenced in a study of blood T cell repertoires in COVID-19. TCRdb's copy holds only in-frame clones and misses some; the assay was immunoSEQ multiplex PCR. The table shows 110,000 to 150,000 clones, with 80% to 90% occurring only once. The sequenced sample consisted of peripheral blood. These receptor sequences come from a woman aged 80 or older with acute or convalescent COVID-19.

V usage is TRBV5-5 and J usage is TRBJ2-1, with D maybe TRBD2 (5 bases). The CDR3 is 13 amino acids. Germline CDR1 and CDR2: SGHKS and YYEKEE (reference sequence). Trimming took off 0 bases at V and 6 bases at J, with 7 bases between the two ends. The CDR3 sequence: CASSLATSNEQFF. CDR3 nucleotide sequence: TGTGCCAGCAGCTTGGCTACTAGCAATGAGCAGTTCTTC.

The chain has TRBV2 and TRBJ1-5; a possible D gene is TRBD1 (5 bases). Trimming removed 2 bases from V and 7 bases from J, with 18 bases in between. The CDR3 contains 16 residues. Per germline, CDR1 SNHLY and CDR2 FYNNEI. CDR3 nucleotides: TGTGCCAGCAGTGAACTAAGGCAGGGCATAGGGCAGCCCCAGCATTTT. Translation: CASSELRQGIGQPQHF.

The gene calls are TRBV7-9 and TRBJ1-6, with TRBD1 matching over 7 bases. J lost 9 bases, V lost 0 bases, and 8 bases had no gene match. The CDR3 sequence is 16 residues long. Germline V gene sequence: CDR1 SEHNR, CDR2 FQNEAQ (reference sequence). The CDR3 loop is CASSLASGQRGSPLHF. CDR3 coding DNA: TGTGCCAGCAGCTTAGCGTCGGGACAGCGTGGTTCACCCCTCCACTTT.

The chain has TRBV11-3 and TRBJ2-2; a possible D gene is TRBD2 (6 bases). The CDR3 runs to 16 residues. V was cut by 0 bases and J by 3 bases, with 11 bases left in between. CDR1 is SGHNT and CDR2 is YENEEA in the germline V gene. CDR3 protein: CASSLEPREDTGELFF. The CDR3 bases are TGTGCCAGCAGCTTAGAGCCCAGGGAGGACACCGGGGAGCTGTTTTTT.

V is TRBV30 and J is TRBJ1-1; possible D gene TRBD1, 6 bases. Per germline, CDR1 GTSNPN and CDR2 SVGIG (reference sequence). CDR3 length: 12 amino acids. The V end was cut by 8 bases, the J end by 6 bases, with 16 bases between. The CDR3 DNA reads TGTGCCCGGACAGTCCGTGTCCCTGAAGCTTTCTTT. Amino acid sequence: CARTVRVPEAFF.

This chain uses TRBV18 with TRBJ1-2; 8 bases align to TRBD1. This CDR3 contains 14 residues. Unmatched junction bases numbered 6, after V lost 4 bases and J lost 5 bases. Per germline, CDR1 KGHSH and CDR2 LQKENI. In DNA, the CDR3 is TGTGCCAGCTCACTCGGGACAGGCGAGTATGGCTACACCTTC. It specifies CASSLGTGEYGYTF.

The chain employs TRBV19 and TRBJ2-5, with TRBD1 as a possible D gene (5 bases). Between the trimmed V and J ends, which lost 0 bases and 2 bases, there was a span of 10 bases. The CDR3 contains 15 residues. Germline loops: CDR1 LNHDA, CDR2 SQIVND (reference sequence). DNA for the CDR3: TGTGCCAGTAGTATAGATGCGACAGTTCAAGAGACCCAGTACTTC. It is translated as CASSIDATVQETQYF.

This chain connects TRBV4-3 to TRBJ2-3; 15 nucleotides match TRBD2. The CDR3 spans 17 residues. CDR1 and CDR2 (germline): LGHNA, YSLEER. V shed 3 bases, J shed 6 bases, and the junction held 7 bases outside the gene matches. DNA of the CDR3: TGCGCCAGCAGCCATCGGACTAGCGGGGGGGGAGCGGATACGCAGTATTTT. Its protein is CASSHRTSGGGADTQYF.

The count of this clone is one. This sequence joins TRBV25-1 and TRBJ2-3; the D is unclear. Germline loops: CDR1 MGHDK, CDR2 SYGVNS. The V gene lost 1 base and the J gene lost 5 bases, with 10 bases spanning the gap. The CDR3 is made up of 14 amino acids. Here the CDR3 DNA reads TGTGCCAGCAGTGAATGGGCAGTGGGAGATACGCAGTATTTT. Encoded protein: CASSEWAVGDTQYF.

V usage is TRBV5-8 and J usage is TRBJ1-2; 7 bases map to TRBD1. V gave up 2 bases and J gave up 5 bases; unmatched junction bases: 6. The CDR3 is 14 amino acids. CDR1 and CDR2 (germline): SGHTS, YDEGEE. CDR3 residues: CASSFQTGTYGYTF. The CDR3 bases are TGTGCCAGCAGCTTTCAGACAGGGACTTATGGCTACACCTTC. Full variable domain (rest looked up from reference TRBV5-8 and TRBJ1-2): EAGVTQSPTHLIKTRGQQATLRCSPISGHTSVYWYQQALGLGLQFLLWYDEGEERNRGNFPPRFSGRQFPNYSSELNVNALELEDSALYLCASSFQTGTYGYTFGSGTRLTVV.

The chain combines TRBV10-3 with TRBJ1-6; 8 positions agree with TRBD1. This CDR3 region has 18 residues. The germline gives CDR1 ENHRY, CDR2 SYGVKD. The trim removed 0 bases at V and 9 bases at J, leaving 13 bases unmatched. The CDR3 reads CAISESTQGGGVRSPLHF. Written as DNA, the CDR3 is TGTGCCATCAGTGAGTCTACACAGGGGGGAGGGGTTCGTTCACCCCTCCACTTT.

V and J are TRBV10-3 and TRBJ2-5; D remains unclear. Germline V gene data show CDR1 as ENHRY and CDR2 as SYGVKD. V was pared by 3 bases and J by 2 bases, with 10 bases between. The CDR3 loop spans 14 amino acids. CDR3 DNA sequence: TGTGCCATCAGTGAACTAACGGATCAAGAGACCCAGTACTTC. Amino acids: CAISELTDQETQYF.

The V and J genes are TRBV30 and TRBJ1-5; 9 bases align to TRBD1. V gave up 0 bases and J gave up 6 bases; unmatched junction bases: 6. The germline CDR1 and CDR2 sequences are GTSNPN and SVGIG (reference sequence). The CDR3 has 15 residues. CDR3 in amino acids: CAWSVLRGQGQPQHF. The CDR3, as DNA: TGTGCCTGGAGTGTACTGAGGGGACAGGGTCAGCCCCAGCATTTT. Full variable domain (missing parts from reference TRBV30 and TRBJ1-5): SQTIHQWPATLVQPVGSPLSLECTVEGTSNPNLYWYRQAAGRGLQLLFYSVGIGQISSEVPQNLSASRPQDRQFILSSKKLLLSDSGFYLCAWSVLRGQGQPQHFGDGTRLSIL.

The chain is built from TRBV7-2 and TRBJ2-1; D may be TRBD2 (7 bases). The germline CDR1 and CDR2 sequences are SGHTA and FQGNSA. The CDR3 runs to 15 residues. Between the trimmed V and J ends, which lost 7 bases and 4 bases, there was a span of 17 bases. The CDR3, as DNA: TGTGCCAGCACCTACCTAGGGGGGGGGTACAATGAGCAGTTCTTC. This encodes CASTYLGGGYNEQFF.

The chain combines TRBV5-1 with TRBJ2-2, with TRBD1 as a possible D gene (5 bases). V was cut by 4 bases and J by 5 bases, with 15 bases left in between. This CDR3 has 15 residues. Per the germline V gene, CDR1 is SGHRS and CDR2 is YFSETQ. The CDR3 reads CASSDSIGETGELFF. CDR3 nucleotides: TGCGCCAGCAGCGACAGCATTGGTGAGACCGGGGAGCTGTTTTTT.

This sequence joins TRBV6-5 and TRBJ2-5; D call uncertain. The germline V gene has CDR1 MNHEY and CDR2 SVGAGI. This CDR3 is built from 16 residues. V shed 0 bases and J shed 5 bases, with 16 bases lying between them. The CDR3 is CASSYSTLRREETQYF. The CDR3 nucleotides are TGTGCCAGCAGTTACTCGACATTGCGCCGTGAGGAGACCCAGTACTTC.

J is TRBJ2-5 and V is TRBV5-1, with a weak D call TRBD2 (5 bases). V shed 4 bases and J shed 2 bases, with 15 bases lying between them. The CDR3 has 15 amino acids. Germline V gene lookup returns CDR1 SGHRS and CDR2 YFSETQ. The CDR3 loop is CASSLGGQMQETQYF. For the CDR3, the DNA is TGCGCCAGCAGCCTTGGAGGCCAGATGCAAGAGACCCAGTACTTC.